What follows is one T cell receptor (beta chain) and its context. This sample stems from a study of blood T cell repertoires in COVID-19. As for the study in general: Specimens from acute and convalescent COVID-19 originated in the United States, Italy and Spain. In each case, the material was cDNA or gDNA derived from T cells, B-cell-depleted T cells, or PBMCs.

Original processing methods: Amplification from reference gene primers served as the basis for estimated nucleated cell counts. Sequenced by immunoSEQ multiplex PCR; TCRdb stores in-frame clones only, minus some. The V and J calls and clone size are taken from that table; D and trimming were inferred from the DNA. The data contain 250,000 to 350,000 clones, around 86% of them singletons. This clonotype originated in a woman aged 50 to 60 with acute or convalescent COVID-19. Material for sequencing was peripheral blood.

The CDR3 coding sequence is TGTGCCAGCAACACAGGGACAGGCGATAATGAAAAACTGTTTTTT. Protein product: CASNTGTGDNEKLFF. The chain joins TRBV28 to TRBJ1-4; 8 bases align to TRBD1. Trimming removed 7 bases from V and 4 bases from J; junction bases left unmatched: 8. Germline V gene lookup returns CDR1 MDHEN and CDR2 SYDVKM. This CDR3 has 15 residues.